This T cell receptor beta chain was recovered during a study of cytomegalovirus exposure and HLA in healthy donors. Study observations and caveats: TCR beta chains numbering some 160 were designated cytomegalovirus-associated. High sensitivity and specificity were reportedly achieved when the classifier diagnosed cytomegalovirus status.

The PCR had 60 Vbeta and 13 Jbeta primers. Only in-frame clones appear in the TCRdb table, and some are missing; sequencing was by immunoSEQ multiplex PCR. The repertoire holds 150,000 or so clones, with approximately 82% as singletons. As to this clone: Its antigen is currently unknown.

Germline CDR1 and CDR2: MNHNS and SASEGT. The CDR3 runs to 16 residues. V lost 4 bases and J 0 bases, leaving 13 bases between the germline ends. Sequenced material: PBMCs. The chain recombines TRBV6-1 with TRBJ1-5; D is possibly TRBD1 (5 bases). This TCR came from a man aged 18-30 years in good health and CMV-seropositive. The CDR3 sequence is CASSVRPRDSNQPQHF. Written as DNA, the CDR3 is TGTGCCAGCAGTGTCCGACCCAGGGATAGCAATCAGCCCCAGCATTTT.